This T cell receptor beta chain comes out of a study of T cell responses to AZD1222 COVID-19 vaccine. With respect to this clone: Its antigen is undetermined.

Sequencing used immunoSEQ multiplex PCR; TCRdb keeps in-frame clones, though not all of them. The table lists about 86,000 clones, around 90% of them singletons. Findings and limits, study-wide: Spike-specific TCR breadth and depth rose after two AZD1222 doses. Unmutated variant regions are reportedly targeted by nearly half of spike-specific TCRs.

There are 15 residues in the CDR3. CDR1 is MGHDK, CDR2 SYGVNS, per germline. With 2 bases clipped from V and 5 bases from J, the junction kept 7 bases outside the gene matches. The sample here was peripheral blood, taken on day 0 of AZD1222 vaccination. The TCR was taken from an adult in good health. The chain links TRBV25-1 to TRBJ2-7; 9 nucleotides align to TRBD2. This CDR3 is CASSEEGTSPHEQYF. In nucleotides, the CDR3 is TGTGCCAGCAGTGAAGAAGGGACTAGCCCCCACGAGCAGTACTTC.